A few counts support the clone carrying this T cell receptor beta chain. Its specificity is unknown. The data were taken from a study of molecular identifiers for immune sequencing clone quantification. V shed 3 bases and J 2 bases; nucleotides not matched to a gene: 10. The germline V gene has CDR1 KGHDR and CDR2 SFDVKD. The CDR3 is made up of 17 amino acids. Findings and caveats of the study: Clones exceeding 20 RNA copies carried over 97% of effector molecules but under 1% of naive-cell molecules.

When naive CD8 T cells were sorted, they were gated as CD8+CD4-CCR7+CD45RA+. Both previously described methods and listed TCR primers were employed to make bulk TCR libraries. TCRdb reprocessed the PCR reads with MiXCR, giving one entry per CDR3 protein. The profile covers around 480,000 distinct CDR3 sequences, with roughly a fifth appearing a single time and around 0.86% taken by the ten largest. V is TRBV24-1 and J is TRBJ2-3, with 7 bases identical to TRBD1. This TCR was recovered from a human donor in good health. Some libraries in this study had Jurkat cell RNA spiked in. The sample taken for sequencing was naive CD8+ T cells from blood, with Jurkat cell RNA spiked in. Subset of the sample: FACS-sorted CD8+CD4-CCR7+CD45RA+ naive T cells. The CDR3 protein is CATSDGPRGPVTDTQYF. CDR3 nucleotides: TGTGCCACCAGTGATGGGCCGAGGGGGCCCGTCACAGATACGCAGTATTTT.